Sequencing of this TCR beta chain was carried out in a study of post-analysis software for immune sequencing data. For the study at large: Patients had relapsing-remitting, secondary progressive or progressive-relapsing multiple sclerosis; some lacked subtype. General study findings and limits: With F measure, samples from one preparation batch clustered together strongly. Significantly lower normalized Chao1 diversity was seen in multiple sclerosis patients than in controls. In patients, TRBV5-6, TRBV5-1 and TRBV20-1 belonged to five or six TRBV segments found more frequently than in controls.

Note on this clonotype: Its specificity is not known. The germline gene is not matched at one end of the junction; a read error may be the cause.

Unique molecular identifiers had been added to the TCR beta cDNA libraries. Each sample of roughly 1 to 11 million input T cells yielded 500,000 or so cDNA molecules, so each molecule approximated one T cell. TCRdb passed the PCR reads through MiXCR, listing each CDR3 protein once. This sample has 750,000 to 950,000 distinct CDR3 sequences, with 40% to 55% found just once. CDR1 is MGHRA, CDR2 YSYEKL, per germline. This CDR3 contains 13 residues. The V and J genes are TRBV4-1 and TRBJ1-1; D unclear. The clonotype originates from a girl aged 5-17 years with multiple sclerosis. The sample taken for sequencing was blood. The CDR3 spells CANSQDWGLGAFF. The CDR3 DNA reads as TGCGCCAACAGCCAAGATTGGGGTTTGGGAGCTTTCTTT.